This T cell receptor (beta chain) is drawn from a study of T cell responses to AZD1222 COVID-19 vaccine. This table comes from immunoSEQ multiplex PCR, and its TCRdb copy is limited to in-frame clones, with some not included. In the table there are about 110,000 clones, about 90% of which are singletons. Germline V gives CDR1 SGHTA, CDR2 FQGNSA. V was clipped by 4 bases and J by 5 bases; unmatched bases: 10. This CDR3 spans 16 amino acids. The specimen was peripheral blood, collected 28 days after the second AZD1222 dose. This sequence originates from an adult who received the AZD1222 COVID-19 vaccine. V usage is TRBV7-2 and J usage is TRBJ2-3; 9 bases are shared with TRBD1. This CDR3 reads CASSSDGTGIVDTQYF. The CDR3 DNA reads TGTGCCAGCAGCTCAGACGGGACAGGGATAGTAGATACGCAGTATTTT.